Listed here is a single T cell receptor beta chain. Its antigen remains unknown. Treatment specified: roughly 10-day PBMC culture with coronavirus spike peptide pools or control peptides (ViraFEST assay). Once peptide pools had expanded antigen-specific T cells, ViraFEST sequenced TCRs. This record belongs to a study of vaccination and CD4 T cells after COVID-19. Study-wide context: Overlapping peptides of the spike proteins of SARS-CoV-2, HCoV-NL63, HCoV-OC43 and HCoV-229E were used for cell stimulation. General observations from the study: In convalescent patients, a median about 90% of post-vaccine SARS-CoV-2-reactive clones appeared only after vaccination.

The CDR3 runs 14 residues. In germline, CDR1 is SGHRS, CDR2 YFSETQ. Unmatched junction bases numbered 8, after V lost 5 bases and J lost 5 bases. With the Oncomine TCR Beta short-read assay, DNA from cultured CD4+ T cells was sequenced. The template was genomic DNA from cultured CD4+ T cells. TCRdb processed the PCR reads anew with MiXCR; each CDR3 protein has one entry. The profile shows more than 15,000 distinct CDR3 sequences, approximately 50% of them singletons. This sequence originates from a human donor with COVID-19. The rearrangement uses TRBV5-1 and TRBJ2-5, with 8 bases identical to TRBD1. The source was cultured CD4+ T cells from blood, collected after SARS-CoV-2 vaccination. As DNA, the CDR3 is TGCGCCAGCAGTTTGCAGGGGGCGGAGGAGACCCAGTACTTC. It codes for CASSLQGAEETQYF.